These 22 T cell receptor beta chains were all obtained from the same sample, sequenced in a study of blood T cell repertoires in COVID-19. Method: immunoSEQ multiplex PCR; TCRdb's copy keeps in-frame clones and lacks some. The data hold tens of thousands of clones, with 76% observed a single time. What was sequenced was peripheral blood. These receptors were taken from a woman aged 50 to 60 with active or convalescent COVID-19.

V usage is TRBV10-3 and J usage is TRBJ1-1; D is ambiguous. V was shortened by 6 bases and J by 2 bases, with 4 bases between the two germline ends. From germline, CDR1 is ENHRY and CDR2 SYGVKD. The CDR3 is 11 residues long. CDR3: CAIRANTEAFF. The CDR3 DNA is TGTGCCATCAGGGCCAACACTGAAGCTTTCTTT.

The table lists this clone with a few counts. The chain combines TRBV5-4 with TRBJ2-5, with D perhaps matching TRBD1 (5 bases). There are 13 residues in the CDR3. Germline V gene sequence: CDR1 SGHNT, CDR2 YYREEE (reference sequence). Trimming shortened V by 0 bases and J by 5 bases, and 8 bases separated the two germline ends. This CDR3 is CASSLDRTETQYF. The CDR3 nucleotides read TGTGCCAGCAGCTTGGACAGGACGGAGACCCAGTACTTC. Full variable domain (remainder filled in from reference TRBV5-4 and TRBJ2-5): ETGVTQSPTHLIKTRGQQVTLRCSSQSGHNTVSWYQQALGQGPQFIFQYYREEENGRGNFPPRFSGLQFPNYSSELNVNALELDDSALYLCASSLDRTETQYFGPGTRLLVL.

This clone occurred a few times. V gene TRBV19 combines with J gene TRBJ2-1, with D possibly TRBD2 on 6 matching bases. V lost 3 bases and J lost 0, with 9 bases in between. This CDR3 contains 15 residues. The germline CDR1 and CDR2 sequences are LNHDA and SQIVND (reference sequence). This CDR3 is CASSMEGSSYNEQFF. CDR3 in DNA: TGTGCCAGTAGTATGGAGGGAAGCTCCTACAATGAGCAGTTCTTC. The full variable domain, completed using reference TRBV19 and TRBJ2-1, is DGGITQSPKYLFRKEGQNVTLSCEQNLNHDAMYWYRQDPGQGLRLIYYSQIVNDFQKGDIAEGYSVSREKKESFPLTVTSAQKNPTAFYLCASSMEGSSYNEQFFGPGTRLTVL.

The V gene is TRBV6-5, the J gene TRBJ2-7; 8 bases match TRBD2. The V segment lost 7 bases and the J segment 1 base; nucleotides outside the gene matches: 3. Germline lookup yields CDR1 MNHEY and CDR2 SVGAGI. CDR3 size: 13 residues. DNA for the CDR3: TGTGCCAGCAAAGCGGGGGTATCCTACGAGCAGTACTTC. Translating it yields CASKAGVSYEQYF.

The chain links TRBV19 to TRBJ1-6; the match to TRBD1 covers 8 bases. V lost 8 bases to trimming and J lost 9 bases; unmatched junction nucleotides: 6. This CDR3 is 13 amino acids long. The germline CDR1 and CDR2 sequences are LNHDA and SQIVND (reference sequence). The DNA of the CDR3 is TGTGCCAGTGAACAGGGGGGTCGTTCACCCCTCCACTTT. This gives the protein CASEQGGRSPLHF.

This clone is large within its sample. This rearrangement joins TRBV7-9 to TRBJ2-1, with 7 bases identical to TRBD2. After removal of 0 bases from V and 5 bases from J, the junction contained 7 bases not matched to a gene. The CDR3 contains 16 residues. CDR1 SEHNR and CDR2 FQNEAQ come from the germline V gene (reference sequence). In DNA, the CDR3 is TGTGCCAGCAGCTTAGCGACGGGAGGTATCCACAATGAGCAGTTCTTC. It yields the protein CASSLATGGIHNEQFF. The full variable domain, completed using reference TRBV7-9 and TRBJ2-1, is DTGVSQNPRHKITKRGQNVTFRCDPISEHNRLYWYRQTLGQGPEFLTYFQNEAQLEKSRLLSDRFSAERPKGSFSTLEIQRTEQGDSAMYLCASSLATGGIHNEQFFGPGTRLTVL.

J is TRBJ1-6 and V is TRBV2; D remains ambiguous. Per germline, CDR1 SNHLY and CDR2 FYNNEI. The CDR3 length is 15 residues. The V gene lost 1 base and the J gene lost 8 bases, with 12 bases spanning the gap. The CDR3 loop is CASSEDWNRDSPLHF. For the CDR3, the DNA is TGTGCCAGCAGTGAAGATTGGAACCGGGATTCACCCCTCCACTTT.

J is TRBJ2-3 and V is TRBV10-3, with D perhaps matching TRBD2 (6 bases). The CDR3 totals 14 residues. Trimming shortened V by 0 bases and J by 6 bases, and 10 bases separated the two germline ends. Looked up from germline, CDR1 is ENHRY and CDR2 is SYGVKD. The CDR3: CAISESRLADTQYF. CDR3 DNA sequence: TGTGCCATCAGTGAGTCACGGCTAGCGGATACGCAGTATTTT.

The J gene is TRBJ2-7, the V gene TRBV7-2; 9 nucleotides line up with TRBD2. Germline V gives CDR1 SGHTA, CDR2 FQGNSA. The CDR3 runs 16 residues. With 5 bases clipped from V and 2 bases from J, the junction kept 10 bases outside the gene matches. In DNA, the CDR3 is TGTGCCAGCAGCACGAGCGGGCCTAGCGGGACCTACGAGCAGTACTTC. Its protein is CASSTSGPSGTYEQYF.

The chain recombines TRBV7-9 with TRBJ2-3, with TRBD2 matching over 11 bases. The CDR3 spans 14 residues. V lost 6 bases and J lost 3; bases outside the gene matches: 2. From germline, CDR1 is SEHNR and CDR2 FQNEAQ (reference sequence). CDR3 DNA: TGTGCCAGCAGTGCTAGCGGGAGGACAGATACGCAGTATTTT. It yields the protein CASSASGRTDTQYF.

This clone was picked up a small number of times. The genes are TRBV2 and TRBJ2-2; 9 nucleotides match TRBD2. J lost 4 bases, V lost 6 bases, and 9 bases had no gene match. CDR1 and CDR2 (germline): SNHLY, FYNNEI. The CDR3 runs to 16 residues. CDR3 coding DNA: TGTGCCAGCAGGCCTTCAGGCGGGAGGGGCACCGGGGAGCTGTTTTTT. Translated, it gives CASRPSGGRGTGELFF.

The rearrangement links TRBV6-2 or TRBV6-3 to TRBJ2-7; D not resolved. Germline V gene sequence: CDR1 MNHEY, CDR2 SVGEGT. The V and J ends lost 4 bases and 3 bases respectively, with 7 bases between them. The CDR3 consists of 12 residues. The CDR3 here is CASSLAVYEQYF. CDR3 sequence (DNA): TGTGCCAGCAGTTTAGCAGTCTACGAGCAGTACTTC.

In DNA form, the CDR3 reads TGTGCCAGCAGTTTTATGGTGACAGGGGACATGAACACTGAAGCTTTCTTT. This sequence encodes CASSFMVTGDMNTEAFF. The J gene is TRBJ1-1, the V gene TRBV28, with 8 bases identical to TRBD1. Unmatched junction bases numbered 9, after V lost 3 bases and J lost 0 bases. This CDR3 is built from 17 residues. CDR1 is MDHEN and CDR2 is SYDVKM in the germline V gene.

The V gene is TRBV20-1, the J gene TRBJ2-3, with 9 bases lining up with TRBD2. Germline values: CDR1 DFQATT, CDR2 SNEGSKA (reference sequence). The CDR3 loop spans 15 amino acids. V lost 3 bases, J lost 5 bases, and 9 bases stayed unmatched. The CDR3 bases are TGCAGTGCTAGTCGCGGGGGGGCGTTAGGAGATACGCAGTATTTT. It translates to CSASRGGALGDTQYF.

This chain links TRBV5-1 with TRBJ2-7, with TRBD2 identical over 14 bases. The ends lost 4 bases at V and 3 bases at J; junction bases unmatched: 6. Germline assignment: CDR1 SGHRS and CDR2 YFSETQ. This CDR3 has 16 residues. The CDR3 sequence is CASSPGTSGRYYEQYF. CDR3 DNA: TGCGCCAGCAGCCCTGGGACTAGCGGGAGATACTACGAGCAGTACTTC.

This rearrangement joins TRBV11-2 to TRBJ2-3; TRBD2 aligns across 9 bases. The CDR3 contains 19 residues. The germline CDR1 and CDR2 sequences are SGHAT and FQNNGV. V shed 3 bases, J shed 2 bases, and the junction held 15 bases outside the gene matches. CDR3 DNA: TGTGCCAGCAGCTTGCGACTAGCGGTTACTATTGGGGTCACAGATACGCAGTATTTT. Translation: CASSLRLAVTIGVTDTQYF.

The V call is TRBV25-1, the J call TRBJ1-4; no firm D call. Germline lookup yields CDR1 MGHDK and CDR2 SYGVNS. CDR3 length: 14 amino acids. V shed 3 bases and J shed 7 bases, with 12 bases lying between them. CDR3 sequence (DNA): TGTGCCAGCAGTGACCTAAACGTCGGTGAAAAACTGTTTTTT. Its protein product is CASSDLNVGEKLFF.

This chain links TRBV7-9 with TRBJ2-7; possibly TRBD2 for D (5 bases). CDR3 size: 11 residues. V gave up 3 bases and J gave up 9 bases, with 9 bases separating them. Germline CDR1 is SEHNR and CDR2 is FQNEAQ (reference sequence). CDR3 bases: TGTGCCAGCAGCTTGAGGGAGCTGCAGTACTTC. Amino acids: CASSLRELQYF.

This clone was picked up one time. The rearrangement links TRBV5-6 to TRBJ1-1; D is unresolved. V was pared by 0 bases and J by 0 bases, with 12 bases between. This CDR3 has 16 amino acids. Germline V gives CDR1 SGHDT, CDR2 YYEEEE. CDR3 DNA: TGTGCCAGCAGCTTGGCTCGCGGGAATATGAACACTGAAGCTTTCTTT. Translating it yields CASSLARGNMNTEAFF.

In this sample, this clone turned up many times. The gene calls are TRBV4-1 and TRBJ2-3, with D unresolved. Trimming removed 5 bases from V and 5 bases from J, with 17 bases in between. The germline gives CDR1 MGHRA, CDR2 YSYEKL. This CDR3 spans 15 amino acids. The CDR3 protein is CASSKTGYPQDTQYF. In DNA form, the CDR3 reads TGCGCCAGCAGCAAAACCGGGTACCCTCAAGATACGCAGTATTTT.

The chain carries TRBV27 and TRBJ2-7; 10 bases are shared with TRBD1. Germline V gene sequence: CDR1 MNHEY, CDR2 SMNVEV (reference sequence). The CDR3 runs to 15 residues. Trimming at V came to 3 bases and at J to 4 bases, leaving 6 bases not matched to a gene. CDR3 region: CASSFQRDRGYEQYF. The CDR3 region has the DNA TGTGCCAGCAGTTTCCAAAGGGACAGGGGTTACGAGCAGTACTTC.

The V call is TRBV6-5, the J call TRBJ2-3; a weak D match, TRBD2 (5 bases). The V gene lost 6 bases and the J gene lost 3 bases, with 16 bases spanning the gap. Germline values: CDR1 MNHEY, CDR2 SVGAGI. This CDR3 region has 15 residues. This chain's CDR3 is CASSPLQGRTDTQYF. CDR3 DNA: TGTGCCAGCAGCCCGCTCCAAGGGAGAACAGATACGCAGTATTTT.